Sequencing of this T cell receptor beta chain was carried out in a study of T cells after posttransplantation cyclophosphamide. Notes on the study in general: Donor CD8+ memory clones often dominated recipient blood repertoires at later times. Blood and skin or GI T cell repertoires showed limited TRB overlap. Recipient CMV seropositivity and CMV reactivation strongly tracked TRB clonality.

TCRdb's table, derived via immunoSEQ multiplex PCR, lists solely in-frame clones and lacks some. The sample has about 12,000 clones, none seen only once. The related graft donor's blood sample was taken on the day of bone marrow donation. This clone was seen repeatedly, ten times or more. Its target is unknown. The sequenced sample consisted of PBMCs. This clonotype was obtained from a woman aged 40 to 50 in good health, CMV-negative, and a related stem cell transplant donor.

The CDR3 reads CASSATSVSGETQYF. The CDR3 DNA sequence: TGTGCCAGCAGCGCGACTAGCGTGTCAGGGGAGACCCAGTACTTC. This chain links TRBV5-4 with TRBJ2-5, with 8 bases identical to TRBD2. CDR1 is SGHNT and CDR2 is YYREEE in the germline V gene (reference sequence). J gave up 5 bases and V 4 bases, and 10 bases lay outside the gene matches. The CDR3 has 15 residues.